This is a list of T cell receptor beta chains from one sample in a study of T cell responses to AZD1222 COVID-19 vaccine. Clones were read by immunoSEQ multiplex PCR, and TCRdb kept only the in-frame ones, dropping some. This table has approximately 90,000 clones, around 91% appearing once. The material was peripheral blood, obtained 28 days after the second AZD1222 dose. These receptors originate from an adult who received the AZD1222 COVID-19 vaccine. The CDR3 runs from the conserved cysteine through the conserved F or W. The D gene is left open where the match is weak.

d_call: NA
v_call: TRBV18
j_call: TRBJ1-5
cdr3_nt: TGTGCCAGCTCACCAAGTATGGACAGACAATCAGCCCAGCATTTT
cdr3_aa: CASSPSMDRQSAQHF

d_call: TRBD1
v_call: TRBV7-3
j_call: TRBJ2-5
cdr3_nt: TGTGCCAGCAGCCGGACAGGGGTTGAACAAGAGACCCAGTACTTC
cdr3_aa: CASSRTGVEQETQYF

d_call: NA
v_call: TRBV9
j_call: TRBJ2-2
cdr3_nt: TGTGCCAGCAGCGTAGACGTGGCAGAGGCCGGGGAGCTGTTTTTT
cdr3_aa: CASSVDVAEAGELFF

d_call: NA
v_call: TRBV6-1
j_call: TRBJ1-1
cdr3_nt: TGTGCCAGCAGTGAAACGGGCGGACCGAACACTGAAGCTTTCTTT
cdr3_aa: CASSETGGPNTEAFF

d_call: TRBD1
v_call: TRBV7-9
j_call: TRBJ1-2
cdr3_nt: TGTGCCAGCAGCTTAGGAACCAGACAGGGTACGGCCAAGCGTGATGGCTACACCTTC
cdr3_aa: CASSLGTRQGTAKRDGYTF

d_call: TRBD1
v_call: TRBV18
j_call: TRBJ1-1
cdr3_nt: TGTGCCAGCTCACAGGGACAGGGGGCGATGAACACTGAAGCTTTCTTT
cdr3_aa: CASSQGQGAMNTEAFF

d_call: NA
v_call: TRBV5-4
j_call: TRBJ2-5
cdr3_nt: TGTGCCAGCAGCTTGTGGGCGTCCATAGAGACCCAGTACTTC
cdr3_aa: CASSLWASIETQYF

d_call: NA
v_call: TRBV24-1
j_call: TRBJ2-2
cdr3_nt: TGTGCCACCAGTGATCCCAGGGTCACCGGGGAGCTGTTTTTT
cdr3_aa: CATSDPRVTGELFF

d_call: TRBD1
v_call: TRBV7-3
j_call: TRBJ1-2
cdr3_nt: TGTGCCAGCAGCTCTTCAGGGGGCTCTCTGAGGGGTGATGGCTACACCTTC
cdr3_aa: CASSSSGGSLRGDGYTF

d_call: NA
v_call: TRBV30
j_call: TRBJ2-7
cdr3_nt: TGTGCCTGGAGGGCCCTTAGGAGCTCCTACGAGCAGTACTTC
cdr3_aa: CAWRALRSSYEQYF